A single sample gave rise to the 10 T cell receptor beta chains below, sequenced in a study of T cells in localized non-small cell lung cancer. Generated by immunoSEQ multiplex PCR, the TCRdb table keeps only in-frame clones and is missing some. The sample comprises 52,000 or so clones, approximately 88% of which are singletons, and about 15% rests with the top ten. This specimen was peripheral blood mononuclear cells, taken before any cancer treatment. The source is a man between 40 and 70 years old with stage III lung adenocarcinoma.

This clone was found a few times. The same CDR3 can be traced to other DNA sequences in this sample. The chain links TRBV7-2 to TRBJ2-5; D unresolved. V was shortened by 1 base and J by 0 bases, with 3 bases between the two germline ends. This CDR3 is 13 amino acids long. CDR1 and CDR2 (germline): SGHTA, FQGNSA. CDR3 in amino acids: CASSLGHQETQYF. In DNA, the CDR3 is TGTGCCAGCAGCTTAGGACACCAAGAGACCCAGTACTTC.

The genes are TRBV29-1 and TRBJ2-1; a weak D match, TRBD2 (6 bases). Looked up from germline, CDR1 is SQVTM and CDR2 is ANQGSEA. Trimming took off 8 bases at V and 5 bases at J, with 16 bases between the two ends. The CDR3 runs to 13 residues. DNA for the CDR3: TGCAGCTCAAAACGGGAGCTAAACAATGAGCAGTTCTTC. As protein: CSSKRELNNEQFF.

The chain recombines TRBV11-2 with TRBJ1-1, with TRBD1 as a possible D gene (6 bases). The CDR3 is made up of 15 amino acids. Germline V gene data show CDR1 as SGHAT and CDR2 as FQNNGV. V lost 5 bases to trimming and J lost 1 base, with 14 bases between them. Here the CDR3 reads CASSPQDSRNTEAFF. The CDR3, as DNA: TGTGCCAGCAGCCCCCAGGACAGCCGGAACACTGAAGCTTTCTTT.

The chain couples TRBV7-9 to TRBJ1-2; 9 bases agree with TRBD1. Per germline, CDR1 SEHNR and CDR2 FQNEAQ (reference sequence). Trimming took 8 bases from V and 1 from J; bases not matched to a gene: 11. This CDR3 is built from 16 residues. DNA for the CDR3: TGTGCCAGCGGGGAGGATCGGACAGGGGATAACTATGGCTACACCTTC. Translated, it gives CASGEDRTGDNYGYTF. The complete variable domain, with remaining parts taken from reference TRBV7-9 and TRBJ1-2, reads DTGVSQNPRHKITKRGQNVTFRCDPISEHNRLYWYRQTLGQGPEFLTYFQNEAQLEKSRLLSDRFSAERPKGSFSTLEIQRTEQGDSAMYLCASGEDRTGDNYGYTFGSGTRLTVV.

The J gene is TRBJ1-2, the V gene TRBV6-5, with D perhaps TRBD1 (5 bases). Per germline, CDR1 MNHEY and CDR2 SVGAGI. The CDR3 totals 15 residues. V lost 0 bases and J lost 0, with 8 bases in between. In DNA, the CDR3 is TGTGCCAGCAGTTACTCCGGGGCTTCTAACTATGGCTACACCTTC. This codes for CASSYSGASNYGYTF.

This clone has only a few counts. The genes are TRBV5-1 and TRBJ2-7; 8 bases are a match to TRBD1. V trimming: 5 bases; J trimming: 6 bases; junction bases outside the gene matches: 4. This CDR3 region has 12 residues. Germline-derived CDR1 and CDR2 are SGHRS and YFSETQ. Here the CDR3 DNA reads TGCGCCAGCAGTATGACAGGGGCCGAGCAGTACTTC. Amino acids: CASSMTGAEQYF.

V usage is TRBV19 and J usage is TRBJ2-2; 7 bases are shared with TRBD1. Germline values: CDR1 LNHDA, CDR2 SQIVND (reference sequence). Trimming took 1 base from V and 4 from J; bases not matched to a gene: 3. There are 15 residues in the CDR3. In nucleotides, the CDR3 is TGTGCCAGTAGTATAGTAGGGGGCGTCACCGGGGAGCTGTTTTTT. It encodes CASSIVGGVTGELFF.

The chain carries TRBV5-6 and TRBJ2-1; unclear D gene. Trimming pared 0 bases from V and 0 bases from J, leaving 4 bases between. Germline V gene data show CDR1 as SGHDT and CDR2 as YYEEEE. CDR3 size: 14 residues. The CDR3 region has the DNA TGTGCCAGCAGCTTGGGCGTCTCCTACAATGAGCAGTTCTTC. Amino acid sequence: CASSLGVSYNEQFF. Supplemented by reference TRBV5-6 and TRBJ2-1, the full variable domain reads DAGVTQSPTHLIKTRGQQVTLRCSPKSGHDTVSWYQQALGQGPQFIFQYYEEEERQRGNFPDRFSGHQFPNYSSELNVNALLLGDSALYLCASSLGVSYNEQFFGPGTRLTVL.

The chain joins TRBV7-2 to TRBJ2-1; TRBD2 agrees at 7 bases. The CDR3 totals 14 residues. Germline V CDR1 and CDR2: SGHTA, FQGNSA. J gave up 7 bases and V 6 bases, and 9 bases lay outside the gene matches. The CDR3 sequence: CASRRLASENEQFF. For the CDR3, the DNA is TGTGCCAGCAGGAGACTAGCCTCGGAAAATGAGCAGTTCTTC. Full variable domain (outside the CDR3, taken from reference TRBV7-2 and TRBJ2-1): GAGVSQSPSNKVTEKGKDVELRCDPISGHTALYWYRQSLGQGLEFLIYFQGNSAPDKSGLPSDRFSAERTGGSVSTLTIQRTQQEDSAVYLCASRRLASENEQFFGPGTRLTVL.

The chain uses TRBV6-1 and TRBJ1-3; tentative D call: TRBD1 (6 bases). The ends were cut back, 6 bases at V and 0 bases at J, with 6 bases in the middle. This CDR3 region has 13 residues. Germline CDR1 MNHNS, CDR2 SASEGT. The CDR3: CASRDSSGNTIYF. Here the CDR3 DNA reads TGTGCCAGCAGGGACAGCTCTGGAAACACCATATATTTT.